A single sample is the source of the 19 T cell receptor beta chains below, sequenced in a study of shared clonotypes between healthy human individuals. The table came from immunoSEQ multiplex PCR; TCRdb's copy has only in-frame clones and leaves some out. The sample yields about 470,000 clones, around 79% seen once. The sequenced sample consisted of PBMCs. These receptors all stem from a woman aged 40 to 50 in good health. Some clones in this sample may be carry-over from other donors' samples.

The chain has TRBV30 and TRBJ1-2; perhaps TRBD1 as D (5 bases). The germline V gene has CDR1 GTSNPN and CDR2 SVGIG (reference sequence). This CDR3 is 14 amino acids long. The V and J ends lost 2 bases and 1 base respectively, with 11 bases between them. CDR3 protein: CAWSWGRNNYGYTF. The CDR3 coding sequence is TGTGCCTGGAGTTGGGGCAGGAATAACTATGGCTACACCTTC.

As DNA, the CDR3 is TGTGCCAGCAGCTCCGGCCCGGGACCCGCCGTCTACAATGAGCAGTTCTTC. Translated: CASSSGPGPAVYNEQFF. The chain links TRBV7-9 to TRBJ2-1; either TRBD1 or TRBD2 may supply D (5 bases each). CDR3 length: 17 residues. The V gene's germline CDR1 is SEHNR and CDR2 FQNEAQ (reference sequence). V was cut by 4 bases and J by 3 bases, with 19 bases left in between.

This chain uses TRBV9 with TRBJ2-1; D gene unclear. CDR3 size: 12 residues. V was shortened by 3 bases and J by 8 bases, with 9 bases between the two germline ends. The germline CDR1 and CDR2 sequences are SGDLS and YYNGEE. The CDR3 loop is CASSGPDYEQFF. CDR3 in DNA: TGTGCCAGCAGCGGTCCCGACTATGAGCAGTTCTTC.

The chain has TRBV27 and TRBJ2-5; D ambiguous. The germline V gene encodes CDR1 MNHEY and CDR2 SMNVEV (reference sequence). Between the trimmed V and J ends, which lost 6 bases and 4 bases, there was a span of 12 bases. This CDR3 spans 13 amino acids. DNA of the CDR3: TGTGCCAGCAGCCTCACTGAATTAGAGACCCAGTACTTC. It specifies CASSLTELETQYF.

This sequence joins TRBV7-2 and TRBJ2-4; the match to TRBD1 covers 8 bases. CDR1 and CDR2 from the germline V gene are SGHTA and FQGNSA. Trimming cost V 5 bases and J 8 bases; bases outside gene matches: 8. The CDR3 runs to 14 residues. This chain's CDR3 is CASSPDRVADIQYF. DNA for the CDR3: TGTGCCAGCAGCCCGGACAGGGTGGCGGACATTCAGTACTTC.

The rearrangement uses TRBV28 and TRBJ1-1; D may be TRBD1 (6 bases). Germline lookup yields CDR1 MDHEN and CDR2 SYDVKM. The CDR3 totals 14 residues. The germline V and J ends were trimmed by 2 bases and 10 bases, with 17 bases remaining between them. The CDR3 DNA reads TGTGCCAGCAGTTTAAGGTCCTACAGGGCTGGAGCTTTCTTT. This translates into CASSLRSYRAGAFF.

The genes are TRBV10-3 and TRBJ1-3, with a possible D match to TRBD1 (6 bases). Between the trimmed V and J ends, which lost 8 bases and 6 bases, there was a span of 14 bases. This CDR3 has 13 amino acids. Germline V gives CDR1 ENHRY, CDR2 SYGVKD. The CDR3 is CAIGSGAENTIYF. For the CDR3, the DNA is TGTGCCATCGGGTCGGGGGCGGAAAACACCATATATTTT.

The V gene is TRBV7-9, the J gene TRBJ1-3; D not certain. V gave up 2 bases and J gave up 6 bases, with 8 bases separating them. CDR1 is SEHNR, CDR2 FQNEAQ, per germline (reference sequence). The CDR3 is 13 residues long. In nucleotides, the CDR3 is TGTGCCAGCAGCTTATCGGTGGCAAACACCATATATTTT. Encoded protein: CASSLSVANTIYF. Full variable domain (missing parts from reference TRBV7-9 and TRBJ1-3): DTGVSQNPRHKITKRGQNVTFRCDPISEHNRLYWYRQTLGQGPEFLTYFQNEAQLEKSRLLSDRFSAERPKGSFSTLEIQRTEQGDSAMYLCASSLSVANTIYFGEGSWLTVV.

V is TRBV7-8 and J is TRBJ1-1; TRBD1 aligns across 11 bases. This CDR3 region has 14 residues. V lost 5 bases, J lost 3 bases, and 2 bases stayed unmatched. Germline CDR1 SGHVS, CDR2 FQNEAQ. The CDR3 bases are TGTGCCAGCAGCCCGGGACAGGGGGACACTGAAGCTTTCTTT. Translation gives CASSPGQGDTEAFF.

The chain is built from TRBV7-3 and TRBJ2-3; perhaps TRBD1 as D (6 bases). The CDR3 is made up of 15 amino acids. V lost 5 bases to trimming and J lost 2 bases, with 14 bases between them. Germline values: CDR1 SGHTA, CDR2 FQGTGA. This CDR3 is CASSARGSSTDTQYF. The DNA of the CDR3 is TGTGCCAGCAGCGCAAGGGGGTCATCCACAGATACGCAGTATTTT.

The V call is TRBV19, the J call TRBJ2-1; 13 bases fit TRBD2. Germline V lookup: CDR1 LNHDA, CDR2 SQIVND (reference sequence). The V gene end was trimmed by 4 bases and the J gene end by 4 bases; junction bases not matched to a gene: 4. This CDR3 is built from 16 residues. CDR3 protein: CASSTRLAGGYNEQFF. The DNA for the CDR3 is TGTGCCAGTAGTACAAGACTAGCGGGGGGTTACAATGAGCAGTTCTTC.

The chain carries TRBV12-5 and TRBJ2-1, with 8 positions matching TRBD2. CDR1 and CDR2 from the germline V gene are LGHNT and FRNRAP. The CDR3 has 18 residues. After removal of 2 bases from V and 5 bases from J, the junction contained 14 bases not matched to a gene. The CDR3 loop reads CASGLLGLVSSEDNEQFF. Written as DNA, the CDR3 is TGTGCTAGTGGTTTGTTGGGACTAGTTTCGAGTGAAGACAATGAGCAGTTCTTC.

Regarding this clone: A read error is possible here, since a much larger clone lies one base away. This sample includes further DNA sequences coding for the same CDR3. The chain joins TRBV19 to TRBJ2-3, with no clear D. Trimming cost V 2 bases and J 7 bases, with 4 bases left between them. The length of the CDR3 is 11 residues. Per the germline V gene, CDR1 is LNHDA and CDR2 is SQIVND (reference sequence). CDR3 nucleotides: TGTGCCAGTAGTATAATGAATACGCAGTATTTT. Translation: CASSIMNTQYF.

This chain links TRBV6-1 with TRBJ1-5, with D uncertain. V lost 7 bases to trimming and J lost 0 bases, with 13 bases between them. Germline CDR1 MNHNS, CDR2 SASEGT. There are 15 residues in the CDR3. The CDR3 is CASKAFSNSNQPQHF. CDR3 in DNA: TGTGCCAGCAAGGCATTTTCCAATAGCAATCAGCCCCAGCATTTT.

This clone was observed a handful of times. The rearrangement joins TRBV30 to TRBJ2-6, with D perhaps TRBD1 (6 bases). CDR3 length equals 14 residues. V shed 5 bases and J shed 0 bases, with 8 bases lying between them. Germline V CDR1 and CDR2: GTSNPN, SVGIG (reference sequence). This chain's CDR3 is CAWAGVSGANVLTF. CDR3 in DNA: TGTGCCTGGGCAGGGGTCTCTGGGGCCAACGTCCTGACTTTC.

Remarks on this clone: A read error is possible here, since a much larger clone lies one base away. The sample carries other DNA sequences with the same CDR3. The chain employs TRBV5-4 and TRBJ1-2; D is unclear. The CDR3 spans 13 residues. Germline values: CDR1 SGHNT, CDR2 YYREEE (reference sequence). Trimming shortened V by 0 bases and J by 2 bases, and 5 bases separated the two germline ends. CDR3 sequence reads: CASSLDSNYGYTF. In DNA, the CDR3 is TGTGCCAGCAGCTTGGACAGCAACTATGGCTACACCTTC. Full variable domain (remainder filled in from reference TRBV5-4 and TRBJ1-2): ETGVTQSPTHLIKTRGQQVTLRCSSQSGHNTVSWYQQALGQGPQFIFQYYREEENGRGNFPPRFSGLQFPNYSSELNVNALELDDSALYLCASSLDSNYGYTFGSGTRLTVV.

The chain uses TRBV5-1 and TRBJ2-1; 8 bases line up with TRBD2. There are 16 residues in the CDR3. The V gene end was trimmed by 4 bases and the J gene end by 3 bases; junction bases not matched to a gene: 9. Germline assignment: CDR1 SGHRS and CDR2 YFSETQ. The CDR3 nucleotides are TGCGCCAGCAGCATGCCCACTAGCGGAGACTACAATGAGCAGTTCTTC. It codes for CASSMPTSGDYNEQFF.

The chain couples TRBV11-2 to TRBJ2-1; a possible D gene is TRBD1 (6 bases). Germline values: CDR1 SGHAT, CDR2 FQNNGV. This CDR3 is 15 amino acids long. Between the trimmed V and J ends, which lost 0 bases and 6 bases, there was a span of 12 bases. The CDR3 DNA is TGTGCCAGCAGCTTAGATGGACAGAATCTCAATGAGCAGTTCTTC. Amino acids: CASSLDGQNLNEQFF.

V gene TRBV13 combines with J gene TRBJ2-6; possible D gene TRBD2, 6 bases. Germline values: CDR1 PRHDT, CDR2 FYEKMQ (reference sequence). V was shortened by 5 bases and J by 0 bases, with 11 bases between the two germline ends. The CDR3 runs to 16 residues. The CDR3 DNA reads TGTGCCAGCAGCACCGGAGCGGGCTCTGGGGCCAACGTCCTGACTTTC. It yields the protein CASSTGAGSGANVLTF.